The clone carrying this T cell receptor beta chain has more than one count but fewer than ten. The sample comes from a study of T cells in Graves' hyperthyroidism and ophthalmopathy. The CDR3 totals 15 residues. Germline CDR1 and CDR2: MNHNS and SASEGT. V lost 4 bases to trimming and J lost 7 bases; unmatched junction nucleotides: 9. What was amplified from RNA transcripts were TCR beta CDR3 regions. The HTBI set primed first-round TCR CDR3 RT-PCR. In TCRdb, the multiplex PCR reads were re-called with MiXCR into one record per CDR3 protein. The sample lists 300,000 to 500,000 distinct CDR3 sequences; over 12% were seen once.

This chain uses TRBV6-1 with TRBJ2-1; 8 positions agree with TRBD2. The specimen sequenced was blood. The sequence was obtained from a man in his fifties or sixties with Graves' ophthalmopathy. The CDR3 DNA is TGTGCCAGCAGTGCTTTGGCGGGAGGAAGAAATGAGCAGTTCTTC. Protein: CASSALAGGRNEQFF.